These 14 T cell receptor beta chains share one sample of origin, sequenced in a study of cytomegalovirus exposure and HLA in healthy donors. A multiplex PCR was run with 60 Vbeta primers and 13 Jbeta primers. Libraries were prepared by immunoSEQ multiplex PCR; TCRdb keeps only in-frame clonotypes and omits some of them. This sample has approximately 160,000 clones, with about 81% found just once. The sample taken for sequencing was PBMCs. Receptors were obtained from a woman in her forties or fifties in good health and CMV-seropositive.

The chain combines TRBV30 with TRBJ1-2; no reliable D call. Germline values: CDR1 GTSNPN, CDR2 SVGIG (reference sequence). The V and J ends lost 0 bases and 4 bases respectively, with 15 bases between them. The CDR3 loop spans 15 amino acids. The CDR3 DNA is TGTGCCTGGAGTGTAAACCGTCAGGCCAGCTATGGCTACACCTTC. It codes for CAWSVNRQASYGYTF. The full variable domain, rest sourced from reference TRBV30 and TRBJ1-2, is SQTIHQWPATLVQPVGSPLSLECTVEGTSNPNLYWYRQAAGRGLQLLFYSVGIGQISSEVPQNLSASRPQDRQFILSSKKLLLSDSGFYLCAWSVNRQASYGYTFGSGTRLTVV.

The chain has TRBV4-1 and TRBJ2-7, with 9 bases lining up with TRBD1. There are 14 residues in the CDR3. The V gene end was trimmed by 1 base and the J gene end by 6 bases; junction bases not matched to a gene: 4. The germline V gene encodes CDR1 MGHRA and CDR2 YSYEKL. Here the CDR3 DNA reads TGCGCCAGCAGCCAAGCGGGACAGGGATGCGAGCAGTACTTC. Its translation: CASSQAGQGCEQYF.

The CDR3 sequence is CASSLDIYNEQFF. CDR3 DNA: TGTGCCAGCAGCTTAGACATCTACAATGAGCAGTTCTTC. The chain recombines TRBV7-9 with TRBJ2-1; unclear D gene. The length of the CDR3 is 13 residues. With 1 base removed from V and 3 bases from J, the gap between germline ends came to 4 bases. Germline-derived CDR1 and CDR2 are SEHNR and FQNEAQ (reference sequence).

V usage is TRBV7-2 and J usage is TRBJ2-5; unclear D gene. Trimming pared 4 bases from V and 1 base from J, leaving 16 bases between. The CDR3 runs 16 residues. The germline gives CDR1 SGHTA, CDR2 FQGNSA. The CDR3 here is CASSSRVLPIQETQYF. Written as DNA, the CDR3 is TGTGCCAGCAGCTCCCGAGTCCTACCAATCCAAGAGACCCAGTACTTC.

The genes are TRBV6-1 and TRBJ1-2; 11 bases fit TRBD1. Germline V gene lookup returns CDR1 MNHNS and CDR2 SASEGT. Trimming took 5 bases from V and 2 from J; bases not matched to a gene: 4. This CDR3 is built from 15 residues. The CDR3 nucleotides are TGTGCCAGCAGTATTCGGACAGGGGGCAACTATGGCTACACCTTC. Protein: CASSIRTGGNYGYTF.

This clone was seen only a few times. The V call is TRBV29-1, the J call TRBJ1-2; no reliable D call. The CDR3 covers 13 residues. The germline V gene has CDR1 SQVTM and CDR2 ANQGSEA. The ends were cut back, 3 bases at V and 5 bases at J, with 13 bases in the middle. CDR3 residues: CSVEGGLRYGYTF. In nucleotides, the CDR3 is TGCAGCGTTGAGGGAGGGCTGAGATATGGCTACACCTTC. Full variable domain (remainder filled in from reference TRBV29-1 and TRBJ1-2): SAVISQKPSRDICQRGTSLTIQCQVDSQVTMMFWYRQQPGQSLTLIATANQGSEATYESGFVIDKFPISRPNLTFSTLTVSNMSPEDSSIYLCSVEGGLRYGYTFGSGTRLTVV.

The J gene is TRBJ2-3, the V gene TRBV7-9, with a tentative D call TRBD2 (5 bases). This CDR3 spans 15 amino acids. V gave up 5 bases and J gave up 7 bases, with 19 bases separating them. The germline CDR1 and CDR2 sequences are SEHNR and FQNEAQ (reference sequence). CDR3 in amino acids: CASSLIGGSSNTQYF. The CDR3 nucleotides are TGTGCCAGCAGCCTGATTGGAGGATCGAGCAATACGCAGTATTTT. Full variable domain (remainder filled in from reference TRBV7-9 and TRBJ2-3): DTGVSQNPRHKITKRGQNVTFRCDPISEHNRLYWYRQTLGQGPEFLTYFQNEAQLEKSRLLSDRFSAERPKGSFSTLEIQRTEQGDSAMYLCASSLIGGSSNTQYFGPGTRLTVL.

The J gene is TRBJ2-7, the V gene TRBV5-1; possible D gene TRBD1, 6 bases. Trimming cost V 1 base and J 2 bases, with 10 bases left between them. Germline CDR1 and CDR2: SGHRS and YFSETQ. This CDR3 comprises 14 residues. The CDR3 spells CASSLQGSPYEQYF. As DNA, the CDR3 is TGCGCCAGCAGCTTGCAGGGGAGCCCCTACGAGCAGTACTTC.

The rearrangement joins TRBV9 to TRBJ2-6; weak D call: TRBD2 (5 bases). The CDR3 has 17 amino acids. Deletions cut 4 bases from V and 0 bases from J, with 14 bases between. The germline gives CDR1 SGDLS, CDR2 YYNGEE. CDR3 in amino acids: CASSPSAGGSGANVLTF. The DNA for the CDR3 is TGTGCCAGCAGCCCTTCCGCGGGTGGCTCTGGGGCCAACGTCCTGACTTTC.

This chain uses TRBV6-6 with TRBJ1-1; D unclear. V shed 0 bases and J shed 5 bases, with 7 bases lying between them. The germline V gene has CDR1 MNHNY and CDR2 SVGAGI (reference sequence). The CDR3 totals 13 residues. The CDR3 bases are TGTGCCAGCAGTTACTCGAGAGTAACTGAAGCTTTCTTT. It encodes CASSYSRVTEAFF.

The rearrangement joins TRBV2 to TRBJ2-3, with 9 bases matching TRBD2. This CDR3 has 14 amino acids. Per the germline V gene, CDR1 is SNHLY and CDR2 is FYNNEI. V trimming: 6 bases; J trimming: 7 bases; junction bases outside the gene matches: 8. CDR3 nucleotide sequence: TGTGCCAGCAGCTCGGTTAGCGGGGGTAATACGCAGTATTTT. The encoded protein is CASSSVSGGNTQYF.

The chain links TRBV11-1 to TRBJ2-5, with D perhaps matching TRBD1 (5 bases). Trimming removed 1 base from V and 6 bases from J, with 15 bases in between. Germline CDR1 is SGHAT and CDR2 is FQDESV (reference sequence). This CDR3 has 15 residues. The CDR3 coding sequence is TGTGCCAGCAGCTTAGAGATAGGGGATTTCCAGACCCAGTACTTC. This encodes CASSLEIGDFQTQYF.

This rearrangement joins TRBV11-3 to TRBJ2-3; 8 nucleotides agree with TRBD1. Germline V gene lookup returns CDR1 SGHNT and CDR2 YENEEA. The CDR3 spans 15 residues. V trimming: 4 bases; J trimming: 5 bases; junction bases outside the gene matches: 8. Here the CDR3 reads CASSSDRDFRDTQYF. The CDR3 coding sequence is TGTGCCAGCAGCTCGGACAGGGACTTTAGAGATACGCAGTATTTT.

The chain couples TRBV10-3 to TRBJ1-4, with a tentative D call TRBD1 (5 bases). This CDR3 is 16 amino acids long. Germline V gene sequence: CDR1 ENHRY, CDR2 SYGVKD. V shed 0 bases and J shed 0 bases, with 8 bases lying between them. CDR3: CAISESGAATNEKLFF. Here the CDR3 DNA reads TGTGCCATCAGTGAGTCAGGGGCAGCAACTAATGAAAAACTGTTTTTT.